Below, one T cell receptor (beta chain) is given with its context. Its antigen is still unknown. No much larger clone is present one base from it, and per-base qualities are unavailable. TCRbeta CDR3 regions were amplified from genomic DNA using the immunoSEQ Assay, a bias-controlled multiplex PCR. Per the authors' processing: Within the assay, amplification of reference gene primers was used to estimate how many nucleated cells each sample contained. To quantify the absolute abundance of each unique TCRbeta CDR3 rearrangement, sequence reads were collapsed and filtered. Productive Simpson clonality was computed per sample as the square root of Simpson's diversity index over productive rearrangements. This is the immuneACCESS table as TCRdb keeps it, with only in-frame sequences that have V and J called. A part of the clones is gone; compared with another copy, unresolved V genes explain less than half, and the rest is unexplained. Clone size and the V and J calls come from that table; the DNA yielded D and trimming. For this sample the table gives approximately 400,000 clones, of which about 87% were detected only once. Around 1.3% of the sample goes to the ten largest clones.

This specimen comes from a study of blood T cell repertoires in COVID-19 (dated by TCRdb to the early 2020s). For context, the study as a whole: Collaborator samples came from the United States, Italy and Spain and covered acute and convalescent phases of COVID-19. The prospective study material was composed of cDNA or gDNA derived from T cells, B-cell-depleted T cells, or PBMCs. Deeply sampled blood TCRbeta repertoires from subjects exposed to, actively infected with, or recovered from COVID-19 were included in the dataset. The repertoires were released in a freely available public database meant as a resource for research on the immune response to SARS-CoV-2. The samples were drawn from the first 160 participants of the ongoing ImmuneRACE study and from 950 to 1,500 subjects provided by 6 global collaborators. Nearly every sample came with metadata listing a de-identified subject ID, COVID-19 status, age in years and sex. Where available, HLA class I and class II types were obtained from metadata supplied by the sample provider rather than from assay-based typing.

The germline V gene yields SGHTA for CDR1 and FQGNSA for CDR2. The trim is 6 bases for V and 4 bases for J, with a gap of 12 bases between the germline ends. Reading from cysteine to phenylalanine, the CDR3 counts 13 amino acids. Only the CDR3 DNA stays, 39 bases, in frame from base 1. Here is what the overall study found, with its caveats: Clinical and demographic metadata were provided uncurated, with the amount varying by source and participant.

Participants in the prospective study were aged roughly 18 to 100 years, lived in under 30 United States geographic areas, and enrolled through a virtual design. In the prospective study, participants were assigned to cohorts based on the clinical history participants reported in a screening survey and a study questionnaire. ImmuneRACE Cohort 3 recovered participants were defined by two consecutive negative NP/OP PCR tests, healthcare professional clearance, or symptom resolution. Mobile phlebotomists in the prospective study collected whole blood, serum and a nasopharyngeal or oropharyngeal swab from every participant. Over a roughly two-month period, participants in the prospective study had the option of providing additional blood draws and questionnaires. Before DNA extraction, prospective study blood samples were shipped either frozen or at room temperature.

This sequence originates from a man aged 25-45 years who had recovered from COVID-19. The receptor chain draws on TRBV7-2 and TRBJ1-2, with the D segment identity uncertain. Sequences were obtained from PBMCs or T cells enriched from blood (not recorded which). The CDR3 here reads CASRTESSYGYTF. The nucleotide sequence reads as follows: TGTGCCAGCAGAACAGAAAGCTCCTATGGCTACACCTTC.